This section outlines one TCR beta chain sequence together with its context. Its antigen target is currently unknown. No base quality values were provided; no much bigger clone lies one nucleotide off. TCRbeta CDR3 regions were amplified from genomic DNA using the immunoSEQ Assay, a bias-controlled multiplex PCR. As for the original processing: Within the assay, amplification of reference gene primers was used to estimate how many nucleated cells each sample contained. To quantify the absolute abundance of each unique TCRbeta CDR3 rearrangement, sequence reads were collapsed and filtered. For each sample, productive Simpson clonality was calculated as the square root of Simpson's diversity index across productive rearrangements. Entries here come from immuneACCESS through TCRdb and include only in-frame sequences with V and J called. Some clones fail to appear in such tables; in the studies checked, an unresolved V gene covers under half of the shortfall, and the cause of the remainder is unknown. The V and J calls and clone size come from that table; D and trimming were worked out from the DNA. This sample holds hundreds of thousands of clones; more than 80% were observed only once. 3% of the sample rests with the top ten.

The CDR3 spans 14 residues, from the cysteine through the phenylalanine. The retained sequence is limited to the CDR3, 42 bases, with the frame set at the first base. V is pared back by 3 bases and J by 2 bases, with 10 bases lying between the germline termini. CDR1 and CDR2, per the germline V gene, are SNHLY and FYNNEI. The data are from a study of blood T cell repertoires in COVID-19 (TCRdb year 2020). Background for the entire study: Samples covering the acute and convalescent phases of COVID-19 were provided by collaborators in the United States, Italy and Spain. Deeply sampled blood TCRbeta repertoires from subjects exposed to, actively infected with, or recovered from COVID-19 were included in the dataset. The material from the prospective study consisted of cDNA or gDNA derived from T cells, B-cell-depleted T cells, or PBMCs. The sample metadata nearly always contained a de-identified subject ID, COVID-19 status, age in years and sex. HLA class I and class II types, where available, came from metadata supplied by the sample provider rather than from assay-based typing. The repertoires were released in a freely available public database meant as a resource for research on the immune response to SARS-CoV-2. Samples were obtained from the ongoing ImmuneRACE study (first 160 participants) and from about 1,300 subjects provided by 6 global collaborators. On the study overall, not on this receptor specifically: The quantity of clinical and demographic metadata differed by source and by participant and was supplied without curation.

In Seattle, one collaborating source enrolled patients while the infection was active and tracked those patients longitudinally over the course of disease. The collaborating institutions used their own protocols to collect whole blood in K2EDTA tubes. For TCRbeta analysis, collaborators shipped samples in one of three forms: frozen whole blood, isolated PBMCs, or DNA extracted from either of those sample types. This receptor chain uses TRBV2 and TRBJ2-5; the D gene cannot be resolved reliably. Sequencing was performed on peripheral blood. The sequence derives from a woman aged 30 to 39 with COVID-19, enrolled during active disease. At the DNA level, the sequence is TGTGCCAGCAGTGACGGCAGGTTGCAAGAGACCCAGTACTTC. It encodes CASSDGRLQETQYF.